The 20 T cell receptor beta chains in this list originate from one sample, sequenced in a study of blood T cell repertoires in COVID-19. Profiled with immunoSEQ multiplex PCR; TCRdb holds only in-frame clones, not every one. The sample lists more than 150,000 clones; about 90% were seen once. The sequenced material came from PBMCs or T cells enriched from blood (not recorded which). These receptor sequences come from a woman in her forties or fifties who had recovered from COVID-19.

This chain uses TRBV11-3 with TRBJ2-5, with D possibly matching TRBD1 (5 bases). Trimming stripped 7 bases from V and 2 bases from J, with 20 bases between. The germline V gene has CDR1 SGHNT and CDR2 YENEEA. CDR3 length equals 16 residues. CDR3 loop: CASTDFAAAGQETQYF. CDR3 in DNA: TGTGCCAGCACCGATTTCGCCGCGGCAGGGCAAGAGACCCAGTACTTC.

This rearrangement joins TRBV5-6 to TRBJ1-1, with D possibly matching TRBD1 (5 bases). Trimming took off 6 bases at V and 3 bases at J, with 18 bases between the two ends. This CDR3 comprises 15 residues. Germline V lookup: CDR1 SGHDT, CDR2 YYEEEE. The CDR3 sequence is CASTKRGAGDTEAFF. The CDR3, as DNA: TGTGCCAGCACCAAGAGAGGGGCGGGGGACACTGAAGCTTTCTTT.

The chain couples TRBV7-2 to TRBJ2-1; D may be TRBD2 (6 bases). The CDR3 is 16 residues long. CDR1 is SGHTA and CDR2 is FQGNSA in the germline V gene. V was shortened by 5 bases and J by 8 bases, with 22 bases between the two germline ends. CDR3 region: CASSQKGRELIDEQFF. In DNA, the CDR3 is TGTGCCAGCAGCCAAAAGGGTCGGGAGTTAATCGATGAGCAGTTCTTC.

The rearrangement joins TRBV19 to TRBJ2-3; TRBD2 is a possible D gene (5 bases). Deletions cut 5 bases from V and 1 base from J, with 19 bases between. Per the germline V gene, CDR1 is LNHDA and CDR2 is SQIVND (reference sequence). This CDR3 is 17 amino acids long. DNA for the CDR3: TGTGCCAGTAGTGTCGGGCGAAGAGGGATGCGCACAGATACGCAGTATTTT. This translates into CASSVGRRGMRTDTQYF.

The sample holds one count of this clone. The CDR3 DNA reads TGTGCCAGCAGTACGGGGGGTCCAGGGGTCGGGAATGAAAAACTGTTTTTT. This gives the protein CASSTGGPGVGNEKLFF. The J gene is TRBJ1-4, the V gene TRBV5-4; D perhaps matches TRBD1 (6 bases). Germline V gene lookup returns CDR1 SGHNT and CDR2 YYREEE (reference sequence). The CDR3 extends over 17 amino acids. V was clipped by 5 bases and J by 5 bases, with 22 bases between them.

This chain joins TRBV18 and TRBJ1-1; D perhaps matches TRBD1 (6 bases). Germline assignment: CDR1 KGHSH and CDR2 LQKENI. The CDR3 has 16 residues. With 4 bases removed from V and 1 base from J, the gap between germline ends came to 16 bases. As DNA, the CDR3 is TGTGCCAGCTCACAGAATACAGGGCAGGGGAACACTGAAGCTTTCTTT. Protein sequence: CASSQNTGQGNTEAFF. Variable domain in full (rest from reference TRBV18 and TRBJ1-1): NAGVMQNPRHLVRRRGQEARLRCSPMKGHSHVYWYRQLPEEGLKFMVYLQKENIIDESGMPKERFSAEFPKEGPSILRIQQVVRGDSAAYFCASSQNTGQGNTEAFFGQGTRLTVV.

The rearrangement links TRBV12-3 or TRBV12-4 to TRBJ1-6; possible D gene TRBD1, 5 bases. CDR3 length: 13 amino acids. V was shortened by 8 bases and J by 8 bases, with 13 bases between the two germline ends. CDR3: CASASGMDSPLHF. CDR3 bases: TGTGCCAGCGCATCAGGGATGGATTCACCCCTCCACTTT.

This chain uses TRBV28 with TRBJ1-1; D may be TRBD1 (6 bases). CDR1 is MDHEN, CDR2 SYDVKM, per germline. The length of the CDR3 is 16 residues. V lost 5 bases and J lost 0, with 16 bases in between. CDR3 bases: TGTGCCAGCAGTCCGATTAGGACAGAGGTGAACACTGAAGCTTTCTTT. It specifies CASSPIRTEVNTEAFF.

The gene calls are TRBV6-4 and TRBJ1-1, with D possibly being TRBD1 (6 bases). The ends were cut back, 6 bases at V and 4 bases at J, with 15 bases in the middle. This CDR3 spans 14 amino acids. Germline V gene data show CDR1 as MRHNA and CDR2 as SNTAGT. CDR3 in amino acids: CASSAQGSGTEAFF. CDR3 sequence (DNA): TGTGCCAGCAGCGCACAGGGTTCGGGCACTGAAGCTTTCTTT.

V is TRBV4-2 and J is TRBJ1-4; D is unclear. The germline V and J ends were trimmed by 3 bases and 0 bases, with 11 bases remaining between them. Germline lookup yields CDR1 LGHNA and CDR2 YNFKEQ. The CDR3 is 16 amino acids. The DNA of the CDR3 is TGTGCCAGCAGCCAGGCTTCAGACACAACTAATGAAAAACTGTTTTTT. Protein sequence: CASSQASDTTNEKLFF.

The chain is built from TRBV14 and TRBJ1-1; D might be TRBD1 (5 bases). Per germline, CDR1 SGHDN and CDR2 FVKESK. Trimming took 4 bases from V and 1 from J, leaving 7 bases between them. This CDR3 has 13 residues. CDR3 coding DNA: TGTGCCAGCAGCCGCCAGGGGAACACTGAAGCTTTCTTT. Encoded protein: CASSRQGNTEAFF.

In this sample, this clone turned up a few times. The chain has TRBV5-3 and TRBJ1-2; the match to TRBD1 covers 7 bases. TRBV5-3 is an ORF, and what it does is uncertain. V shed 3 bases, J shed 0 bases, and the junction held 8 bases outside the gene matches. This CDR3 is 16 amino acids long. The CDR3 is CARSSGGTAPNYGYTF. CDR3 DNA sequence: TGTGCCAGAAGCTCTGGAGGGACAGCTCCTAACTATGGCTACACCTTC.

V is TRBV10-1 and J is TRBJ1-2, with a tentative D call TRBD1 (6 bases). Deletions cut 0 bases from V and 4 bases from J, with 6 bases between. The germline V gene has CDR1 WNHNN and CDR2 SYGVQD (reference sequence). This CDR3 has 13 amino acids. The chain's CDR3 is CASSESRGYGYTF. The CDR3 bases are TGCGCCAGCAGTGAGTCCAGGGGCTATGGCTACACCTTC.

The CDR3 DNA follows: TGTGCCAGCTCACCAGGGGGACAGGGGTACGAGCAGTACTTC. Protein sequence: CASSPGGQGYEQYF. This sequence joins TRBV18 and TRBJ2-7, with 10 bases lining up with TRBD1. The CDR3 extends over 14 amino acids. The ends lost 2 bases at V and 4 bases at J; junction bases unmatched: 2. Germline V gene sequence: CDR1 KGHSH, CDR2 LQKENI.

This chain connects TRBV7-9 to TRBJ2-7; possibly TRBD2 for D (6 bases). The CDR3 spans 16 residues. Trimming stripped 1 base from V and 2 bases from J, with 15 bases between. The germline gives CDR1 SEHNR, CDR2 FQNEAQ (reference sequence). The CDR3 spells CASSLGLGLTTYEQYF. CDR3 bases: TGTGCCAGCAGCTTAGGTTTGGGACTTACAACCTACGAGCAGTACTTC.

V and J are TRBV2 and TRBJ1-6, with 10 bases fitting TRBD1. In germline, CDR1 is SNHLY, CDR2 FYNNEI. With V trimmed by 5 bases and J by 7 bases, 5 bases remained unmatched. CDR3 length equals 15 residues. Here the CDR3 DNA reads TGTGCCAGCAGTCCGGACAGGGGGGTCAATTCACCCCTCCACTTT. Residues: CASSPDRGVNSPLHF.

The rearrangement joins TRBV7-2 to TRBJ2-5, with a weak D call TRBD1 (6 bases). Germline V gives CDR1 SGHTA, CDR2 FQGNSA. This CDR3 is built from 14 residues. V was shortened by 4 bases and J by 1 base, with 10 bases between the two germline ends. CDR3 residues: CASSSWTAQETQYF. Written as DNA, the CDR3 is TGTGCCAGCAGCTCATGGACAGCCCAAGAGACCCAGTACTTC.

The V gene is TRBV4-3, the J gene TRBJ2-5, with 7 bases aligning to TRBD1. The CDR3 contains 16 residues. CDR1 and CDR2 (germline): LGHNA, YSLEER. J was trimmed by 5 bases and V by 0 bases; bases with no gene match: 9. The CDR3 spells CASSQETGTASETQYF. As DNA, the CDR3 is TGCGCCAGCAGCCAAGAGACCGGGACAGCCTCCGAGACCCAGTACTTC.

This clone was recorded at least ten times. The genes are TRBV12-3 or TRBV12-4 and TRBJ1-4; D is perhaps TRBD1 (5 bases). The ends were cut back, 4 bases at V and 6 bases at J, with 9 bases in the middle. The CDR3 sequence is 13 residues long. In DNA form, the CDR3 reads TGTGCCAGCAGTTGGCAGGGTGATGAAAAACTGTTTTTT. Translated, it gives CASSWQGDEKLFF.

Only one count was recorded for this clone. The J gene is TRBJ2-7, the V gene TRBV28, with 8 bases identical to TRBD1. The V segment lost 5 bases and the J segment 4 bases; nucleotides outside the gene matches: 16. Germline assignment: CDR1 MDHEN and CDR2 SYDVKM. This CDR3 region has 17 residues. DNA for the CDR3: TGTGCCAGCAGTCGCACTCCTCGGACAGGGCCTAGGTACGAGCAGTACTTC. Translating gives CASSRTPRTGPRYEQYF.